Below, 20 T cell receptor beta chains from the same sample are listed, as sequenced in a study of shared clonotypes between healthy human individuals. Profiled with immunoSEQ multiplex PCR; TCRdb holds only in-frame clones, not every one. In the table there are nearly 500,000 clones, about 79% of which are singletons. The sample was PBMCs. The receptor set was obtained from a woman aged 35 to 49 in good health. Some clones in this sample may be carry-over from other donors' samples.

The chain uses TRBV5-4 and TRBJ2-6, with no clear D. Germline V gives CDR1 SGHNT, CDR2 YYREEE (reference sequence). The length of the CDR3 is 18 residues. V was pared by 0 bases and J by 1 base, with 14 bases between. The CDR3 spells CASSLGGEHSSGANVLTF. CDR3 nucleotide sequence: TGTGCCAGCAGCTTGGGAGGCGAACACAGTTCTGGGGCCAACGTCCTGACTTTC.

Only a few counts were recorded for this clone. The rearrangement uses TRBV6-1 and TRBJ2-5; weak D call: TRBD2 (5 bases). Looked up from germline, CDR1 is MNHNS and CDR2 is SASEGT. The CDR3 length is 13 residues. The V end lost 8 bases, the J end lost 4 bases, and 14 bases lay between the germline ends. CDR3 in DNA: TGTGCCAGCGAGGGAGTCCGGGGAGAGACCCAGTACTTC. Protein product: CASEGVRGETQYF.

The table lists this clone with a few counts. The chain joins TRBV4-3 to TRBJ2-3, with D possibly TRBD2 on 6 matching bases. The V end was cut by 4 bases, the J end by 1 base, with 15 bases between. Germline V gene sequence: CDR1 LGHNA, CDR2 YSLEER. The CDR3 runs 16 residues. CDR3 bases: TGCGCCAGCAGCCCGCGGGAACACCCTCGCACAGATACGCAGTATTTT. This codes for CASSPREHPRTDTQYF.

This chain links TRBV5-4 with TRBJ2-1; perhaps TRBD1 as D (6 bases). The CDR3 spans 13 residues. V lost 0 bases, J lost 9 bases, and 10 bases lay in between. Germline-derived CDR1 and CDR2 are SGHNT and YYREEE (reference sequence). The CDR3 nucleotides read TGTGCCAGCAGCTTGGACAGGGAAGGTGAGCAGTTCTTC. As protein: CASSLDREGEQFF.

This chain joins TRBV7-9 and TRBJ2-7; 8 bases map to TRBD1. Germline CDR1 SEHNR, CDR2 FQNEAQ (reference sequence). CDR3 length equals 15 residues. With V trimmed by 5 bases and J by 5 bases, 11 bases remained unmatched. The CDR3 protein is CASSPWTDRAHEQYF. The CDR3 DNA follows: TGTGCCAGCAGCCCCTGGACGGACAGGGCCCACGAGCAGTACTTC.

The chain joins TRBV11-2 to TRBJ2-5; a possible D gene is TRBD1 (7 bases). Trimming removed 5 bases at V and 2 bases at J, with 12 bases between. The CDR3 runs 14 residues. Germline lookup yields CDR1 SGHAT and CDR2 FQNNGV. In nucleotides, the CDR3 is TGTGCCAGCAGCCAGGGGGGCCGGCAAGAGACCCAGTACTTC. Protein: CASSQGGRQETQYF.

The CDR3: CASSVSGRSSEQFF. The DNA for the CDR3 is TGTGCCAGCAGCGTAAGCGGGCGATCCAGTGAGCAGTTCTTC. This chain links TRBV11-3 with TRBJ2-1; D might be TRBD2 (6 bases). The CDR3 extends over 14 amino acids. V lost 5 bases, J lost 9 bases, and 17 bases lay in between. Germline V CDR1 and CDR2: SGHNT, YENEEA.

The chain carries TRBV15 and TRBJ1-2; TRBD1 agrees at 7 bases. CDR1 LNHNV and CDR2 YYDKDF come from the germline V gene (reference sequence). This CDR3 region has 15 residues. V lost 5 bases to trimming and J lost 4 bases; unmatched junction nucleotides: 10. The DNA of the CDR3 is TGTGCCACCAGCGCTAACAGGGGCTCCCTCTATGGCTACACCTTC. This gives the protein CATSANRGSLYGYTF.

The chain couples TRBV15 to TRBJ2-1; 7 nucleotides match TRBD1. The CDR3 covers 16 residues. The ends lost 6 bases at V and 4 bases at J; junction bases unmatched: 12. Looked up from germline, CDR1 is LNHNV and CDR2 is YYDKDF (reference sequence). DNA for the CDR3: TGTGCCACCAGACGGTCCCAGGGGGTAGGGTACAATGAGCAGTTCTTC. Its protein is CATRRSQGVGYNEQFF.

This clone came up once. The chain's CDR3 is CASRLTSGSYNEQFF. The CDR3 region has the DNA TGTGCCAGCAGGCTGACTAGCGGTTCCTACAATGAGCAGTTCTTC. The gene calls are TRBV6-5 and TRBJ2-1, with TRBD2 identical over 9 bases. Germline V gives CDR1 MNHEY, CDR2 SVGAGI. V shed 6 bases and J 1 base; nucleotides not matched to a gene: 4. The CDR3 sequence is 15 residues long.

The rearrangement links TRBV28 to TRBJ2-5; D ambiguous. Between the trimmed V and J ends, which lost 6 bases and 5 bases, there was a span of 16 bases. Germline values: CDR1 MDHEN, CDR2 SYDVKM. The CDR3 extends over 14 amino acids. The CDR3 is CASSRRSYKETQYF. The CDR3 DNA sequence: TGTGCCAGCAGCCGTCGGTCCTATAAGGAGACCCAGTACTTC.

Only a few counts were recorded for this clone. The genes are TRBV20-1 and TRBJ2-7; no reliable D call. The germline CDR1 and CDR2 sequences are DFQATT and SNEGSKA (reference sequence). This CDR3 contains 11 residues. V lost 4 bases and J lost 3, with 7 bases in between. CDR3 nucleotide sequence: TGCAGTGCTATCCAAGACTACGAGCAGTACTTC. Protein sequence: CSAIQDYEQYF.

This chain links TRBV4-1 with TRBJ2-1, with no clear D. CDR3 length: 12 amino acids. Trimming stripped 2 bases from V and 9 bases from J, with 8 bases between. The germline CDR1 and CDR2 sequences are MGHRA and YSYEKL. The CDR3 region is CASSQPSIEQFF. The CDR3 DNA reads TGCGCCAGCAGCCAACCTAGTATTGAGCAGTTCTTC.

For this clone: This CDR3 fails to terminate in the conserved phenylalanine or tryptophan, so it likely reflects a read error. This chain joins TRBV30 and TRBJ1-2; D remains ambiguous. V was cut by 8 bases and J by 6 bases, with 25 bases left in between. This CDR3 region has 15 residues. Germline CDR1 GTSNPN, CDR2 SVGIG (reference sequence). The CDR3 DNA reads as TGTGCCAGCCTCTGGGGTTCCGGGGAAGTCCATGGCTACACCTCC. It specifies CASLWGSGEVHGYTS.

A remark on this clone: At one end the junction does not follow the germline gene, possibly because of a read error. The chain has TRBV4-1 and TRBJ2-7, with D possibly being TRBD1 (5 bases). Germline CDR1 MGHRA, CDR2 YSYEKL. CDR3 length: 15 amino acids. The DNA for the CDR3 is TGCGCCAGCCGCCAGGTCAAGGGGAAAGCTAGTGAGCAGTACTTC. Encoded protein: CASRQVKGKASEQYF.

The rearrangement joins TRBV18 to TRBJ2-7, with D unresolved. CDR1 and CDR2 (germline): KGHSH, LQKENI. Trimming pared 0 bases from V and 6 bases from J, leaving 12 bases between. The CDR3 totals 14 residues. CDR3 in amino acids: CASSPPARTGEQYF. CDR3 DNA sequence: TGTGCCAGCTCACCACCGGCTAGAACGGGCGAGCAGTACTTC.

The J gene is TRBJ2-7, the V gene TRBV11-2, with TRBD2 as a possible D gene (6 bases). The CDR3 loop spans 16 amino acids. Per the germline V gene, CDR1 is SGHAT and CDR2 is FQNNGV. V was clipped by 7 bases and J by 2 bases, with 21 bases between them. DNA for the CDR3: TGTGCCAGCACCCACGCGCCGGGCGGGATCCCCTACGAGCAGTACTTC. Translated, it gives CASTHAPGGIPYEQYF.

This chain joins TRBV4-2 and TRBJ2-7, with D possibly being TRBD2 (6 bases). This CDR3 is 13 amino acids long. The germline gives CDR1 LGHNA, CDR2 YNFKEQ. With 5 bases removed from V and 5 bases from J, the gap between germline ends came to 13 bases. The CDR3 reads CASSWTRGNEQYF. DNA for the CDR3: TGTGCCAGCAGCTGGACTCGGGGGAACGAGCAGTACTTC.

V gene TRBV7-8 combines with J gene TRBJ1-1, with TRBD1 matching 8 bases. Unmatched junction bases numbered 5, after V lost 0 bases and J lost 5 bases. The CDR3 length is 15 residues. From germline, CDR1 is SGHVS and CDR2 FQNEAQ. This chain's CDR3 is CASSLAVRGQTEAFF. DNA of the CDR3: TGTGCCAGCAGCTTAGCGGTCAGGGGGCAAACTGAAGCTTTCTTT.

V and J are TRBV19 and TRBJ2-3; 10 bases fit TRBD2. This CDR3 spans 17 amino acids. CDR1 LNHDA and CDR2 SQIVND come from the germline V gene (reference sequence). V trimming: 5 bases; J trimming: 0 bases; junction bases outside the gene matches: 8. CDR3: CASSSQSTSGSTDTQYF. CDR3 coding DNA: TGTGCCAGTAGTTCCCAGTCGACTAGCGGGAGCACAGATACGCAGTATTTT.